This TCR beta chain was documented in a study of beta chain features in type 1 diabetes (dated by TCRdb to the late 2010s). As for the study more broadly: Patients and healthy donors did not differ in mean age, gender distribution, total cell number or subset yield. Across all samples, almost 110 million sorted cells were examined, and cell number per subset correlated strongly with RNA yield. In the study, recently diagnosed type 1 diabetes patients and matched healthy donors were compared on the TCRB repertoires of their sorted circulating CD4+ T cell subsets. Whereas all 28 donors provided naive and central memory subsets, regulatory and stem cell-like memory subsets were isolated from just 8 patients and roughly eight healthy donors. Study-wide findings and limitations: Because small numbers of individuals were included in the HLA sub-analyses, any influence of HLA type on TCRB rearrangement was left unresolved. Patients with type 1 diabetes made fewer insertions and deleted more nucleotides at VDJ recombination sites, implying thymic rearrangement abnormalities. In all four CD4+ subsets, TCRB CDR3 length was moderately but significantly shorter in type 1 diabetes patients. Naive, central memory and regulatory TCRB repertoires appeared to be more similar among patients than among healthy donors. Because cDNA was sequenced instead of genomic DNA, highly expressing activated cells could be over-represented, though the groups showed no difference in activation or CD3 levels. Shorter templates might have been favored by PCR, but patient and control samples were amplified and corrected together, so both groups would have been affected equally by any skew.

Details on this clone: Its target antigen remains unknown. Per-base quality was not reported, and no clone a single base away is much larger than it.

All of the isolated RNA was reverse transcribed with the High Capacity cDNA Reverse Transcription Kit, so expressed TCRB transcripts were sequenced. Deep immunoSEQ sequencing was applied to naive, central memory and regulatory T cell samples, giving an average of roughly 3.6 million total reads per sample. Sorted cells were lysed in RLT buffer and RNA was extracted with DNase-treated RNeasy Micro or Mini kits, depending on cell number. To prevent cross-contamination, each cell subset was processed individually, whereas patient and healthy donor samples were processed jointly. Using the immunoSEQ multiplex PCR, TCRB sequences were amplified from cDNA into 87-bp fragments spanning the CDR3 region. The amplicons were sequenced using the Illumina HiSeq platform. The authors processed their data as follows. Synthetic template baselines were used to correct PCR bias computationally, reads within Hamming distance 2 were collapsed together, and singletons that could not be merged were discarded. Reads were aligned against IMGT to assign V, D and J genes, CDR3 length and insertions or deletions at six rearrangement sites. Within each subset, clonotype counts were normalized to sorted cell number, and only after that were true diversity and Gini coefficients computed with the tcR R package. The overlap coefficient, calculated on TCRB nucleotide sequences, was used to quantify repertoire sharing. TCRdb mirrors the immuneACCESS table, restricted to in-frame sequences. Some clones are absent from its copies; in checked studies, under half trace to an unresolved V gene, and the reason for the others is unknown. V and J calls and clone size are as listed in that table; D and trimming were resolved from the DNA. This sample gives tens of thousands of clones in total; approximately 70% of them show up just once. The top ten clones comprise under 2.5% of the sample.

Each donor gave one peripheral blood draw, averaging about 120 mL, which was collected into heparinised tubes. A BD FACSAria II and a panel including CD45RO, CCR7, CD25, CD127, CD95 and CD27 were used to sort naive, central memory, regulatory and stem cell-like memory CD4+ T cells. Every sorted population had a purity above 95%. PBMCs were isolated right away by Lymphoprep density gradient centrifugation and were stained directly, without culture. So that batch effects would be minimized, each experiment stained and sorted samples in pairs, pairing one healthy donor with one patient. V is shortened by 5 bases, J by 5 bases, and the region joining them spans 22 bases. The CDR3 measures 17 amino acids from cysteine to phenylalanine. The entry retains the CDR3 DNA only, 51 bases that are in frame from base 1. The germline V gene (reference sequence) provides CDR1 WNHNN and CDR2 SYGVQD.

The chain uses TRBV10-1 and TRBJ1-5, with the identity of the D gene unclear. Sequencing input: Tregs from blood. The meaning of the sample's cell subset or site label: regulatory CD4+ T cells. This TCR came from a woman aged 35 to 49 in good health. The bases are TGCGCCAGCAGTCCCCTCCGGACTCCCCGAGCCCATCAGCCCCAGCATTTT. Its translation reads: CASSPLRTPRAHQPQHF.